This T cell receptor beta chain stems from a study of preoperative IRX-2 immunotherapy in early breast cancer. Trimming took 5 bases from V and 7 from J; bases not matched to a gene: 9. The CDR3 runs 15 residues. Germline loops: CDR1 LNHDA, CDR2 SQIVND (reference sequence). Treatment noted: preoperative locoregional IRX-2 cytokine immunotherapy. Preoperative locoregional IRX-2 cytokine immunotherapy was tested in the phase Ib source study. TCRdb's table, derived via immunoSEQ multiplex PCR, lists solely in-frame clones and lacks some. Among about 45,000 clones listed, about 80% were seen once. The V and J genes are TRBV19 and TRBJ2-7; TRBD2 matches at 12 bases. The starting material was tumor tissue, obtained after IRX-2 immunotherapy. The source is a human donor with breast cancer. The CDR3 protein is CASSLPSGGAREQYF. The CDR3 DNA reads TGTGCCAGTAGTTTGCCTAGCGGGGGGGCAAGAGAGCAGTACTTC.